These 8 T cell receptor beta chains originate from one sample sequenced in a study of Graves' ophthalmopathy and Graves' hyperthyroidism. TCR beta CDR3 amplification used RNA transcripts. After a first-round RT-PCR with HTBI primers, a second-round multiplex PCR was run. TCRdb re-called the multiplex PCR reads with MiXCR, one entry per CDR3 protein. The profile shows roughly 220,000 distinct CDR3 sequences, about 46% of them singletons. Material for sequencing was peripheral blood. The receptors were sampled from an adult man with Graves' ophthalmopathy.

This clonotype was counted a few times. The genes are TRBV10-1 and TRBJ2-2; possible D gene TRBD1, 5 bases. V was pared by 0 bases and J by 5 bases, with 10 bases between. The CDR3 loop spans 15 amino acids. Germline-derived CDR1 and CDR2 are WNHNN and SYGVQD (reference sequence). The CDR3 spells CASSESQGTTGELFF. The CDR3 nucleotides are TGCGCCAGCAGTGAGTCGCAGGGTACAACCGGGGAGCTGTTTTTT.

This clonotype was counted only a few times. V usage is TRBV5-6 and J usage is TRBJ1-2; TRBD1 aligns across 9 bases. The CDR3 covers 16 residues. Germline V gives CDR1 SGHDT, CDR2 YYEEEE. V dropped 4 bases and J dropped 2; count of bases not matched to a gene: 9. The CDR3: CASSNSPGTGNYGYTF. CDR3 DNA sequence: TGTGCCAGCAGCAACAGTCCCGGGACAGGGAACTATGGCTACACCTTC.

This sequence joins TRBV10-3 and TRBJ1-1; 8 nucleotides match TRBD1. This CDR3 contains 14 residues. Germline V gene sequence: CDR1 ENHRY, CDR2 SYGVKD. The V and J ends lost 10 bases and 1 base, in that order; junction bases with no gene match: 8. The CDR3 nucleotides read TGTGCCAGCATAGGGACAGGACAGAACACTGAAGCTTTCTTT. Translating it yields CASIGTGQNTEAFF.

V is TRBV9 and J is TRBJ2-5; D assignment may be TRBD1 or TRBD2 (5 bases each). Germline V gene lookup returns CDR1 SGDLS and CDR2 YYNGEE. V was shortened by 4 bases and J by 1 base, with 14 bases between the two germline ends. The CDR3 extends over 15 amino acids. The CDR3 sequence: CASSPSRGPQETQYF. Written as DNA, the CDR3 is TGTGCCAGCAGCCCCTCGAGGGGCCCCCAAGAGACCCAGTACTTC.

This clonotype has just a few counts. The V and J genes are TRBV10-3 and TRBJ1-2; the D gene is possibly TRBD1 (5 bases). Germline V lookup: CDR1 ENHRY, CDR2 SYGVKD. The V gene lost 2 bases and the J gene lost 6 bases, with 16 bases spanning the gap. This CDR3 contains 15 residues. CDR3 sequence: CAISELVRGGDGYTF. In nucleotides, the CDR3 is TGTGCCATCAGTGAGCTTGTTAGGGGAGGCGATGGCTACACCTTC.

This clonotype appeared a single time. Being one base from a much bigger clone, this may be a read error. This chain joins TRBV24-1 and TRBJ1-2; no definite D call. V lost 4 bases, J lost 4 bases, and 6 bases lay in between. Germline CDR1 reads KGHDR; CDR2 reads SFDVKD. The CDR3 length is 12 residues. The CDR3 loop reads CATSDDIYGYTF. The CDR3 DNA is TGTGCCACCAGTGACGATATCTATGGCTACACCTTC.

V and J are TRBV28 and TRBJ2-5, with D perhaps TRBD2 (5 bases). The DNA end favors TRBJ2-7, so the J call may be wrong. The CDR3 contains 13 residues. Germline assignment: CDR1 MDHEN and CDR2 SYDVKM. The CDR3 DNA reads as TGTGCCAGCAGTTCCGGAGCGGAATACGAGCAGTACTTC. Its translation: CASSSGAEYEQYF.

This chain uses TRBV20-1 with TRBJ2-5; D not certain. The CDR3 runs to 11 residues. V was shortened by 0 bases and J by 7 bases, with 6 bases between the two germline ends. CDR1 is DFQATT, CDR2 SNEGSKA, per germline (reference sequence). This CDR3 is CSARDVGTQYF. Here the CDR3 DNA reads TGCAGTGCTAGAGATGTGGGGACCCAGTACTTC.